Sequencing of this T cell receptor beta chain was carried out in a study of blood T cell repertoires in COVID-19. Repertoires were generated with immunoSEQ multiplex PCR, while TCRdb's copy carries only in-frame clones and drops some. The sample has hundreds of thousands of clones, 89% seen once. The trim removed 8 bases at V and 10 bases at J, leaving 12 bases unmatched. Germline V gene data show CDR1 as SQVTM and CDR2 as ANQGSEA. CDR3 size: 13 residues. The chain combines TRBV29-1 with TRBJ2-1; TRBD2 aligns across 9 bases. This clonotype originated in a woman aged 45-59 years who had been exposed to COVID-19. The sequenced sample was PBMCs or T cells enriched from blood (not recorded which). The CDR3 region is CSLGERGVREQFF. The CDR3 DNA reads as TGCAGCCTGGGGGAGCGGGGGGTACGAGAGCAGTTCTTC.